Listed below are T cell receptor beta chains from one sample, sequenced in a study of shared clonotypes between healthy human individuals. The assay was immunoSEQ multiplex PCR, and TCRdb's table has in-frame clones only and misses some. The table lists around 700,000 clones, around 67% of them singletons, with over 1.5% in the top ten. Sample: memory CD4+ T cells sorted from blood. The source of these receptors is a woman aged 30 to 39 in good health. Each CDR3 is given with its conserved first and last residue. The order of the fields is J gene, clone size, D gene, V gene, CDR3 length, CDR3 DNA, CDR3 protein. D genes are given only for firm matches. Some rows have no size entry. The others give once, few or many, or a class for an expanded clone.

j_gene: TRBJ1-2; abundance: -; d_gene: -; v_gene: TRBV28; len: 13; CDR3nt: TGTGCCAGCAGTTATCAGGCAGTCTATGGCTACACCTTC; CDR3aa: CASSYQAVYGYTF
j_gene: TRBJ1-3; abundance: -; d_gene: -; v_gene: TRBV7-8; len: 14; CDR3nt: TGTGCCAGCAGCTTAGGGAGCTCTGGAAACACCATATATTTT; CDR3aa: CASSLGSSGNTIYF
j_gene: TRBJ2-2; abundance: -; d_gene: -; v_gene: TRBV27; len: 14; CDR3nt: TGTGCCAGCACCCGACTCCGCGGGCCCGGGGAGCTGTTTTTT; CDR3aa: CASTRLRGPGELFF
j_gene: TRBJ1-3; abundance: -; d_gene: -; v_gene: TRBV19; len: 16; CDR3nt: TGTGCCAGTAGTACCTCGGACAGTCGCTCTGGAAACACCATATATTTT; CDR3aa: CASSTSDSRSGNTIYF
j_gene: TRBJ1-4; abundance: few; d_gene: -; v_gene: TRBV15; len: 13; CDR3nt: TGTGCCACCAGCGGCCAGGCGAATGAAAAACTGTTTTTT; CDR3aa: CATSGQANEKLFF
j_gene: TRBJ1-1; abundance: -; d_gene: -; v_gene: TRBV7-9; len: 12; CDR3nt: TGTGCCAGCAGCCGGGAGGGCACTGAAGCTTTCTTT; CDR3aa: CASSREGTEAFF
j_gene: TRBJ2-2; abundance: -; d_gene: TRBD2; v_gene: TRBV18; len: 19; CDR3nt: TGTGCCAGCTCACCAAAAGAACCGGGACTAGCGGCGTTGAGAAAGGAGCTGTTTTTT; CDR3aa: CASSPKEPGLAALRKELFF
j_gene: TRBJ2-1; abundance: -; d_gene: -; v_gene: TRBV5-1; len: 16; CDR3nt: TGCGCCAGCAGCCTTAGAGCGAGTGGGTCCTACAATGAGCAGTTCTTC; CDR3aa: CASSLRASGSYNEQFF
j_gene: TRBJ1-2; abundance: -; d_gene: TRBD1; v_gene: TRBV13; len: 14; CDR3nt: TGTGCCAGCAGCTTGCGACAGGGGAACGATGGCTACACCTTC; CDR3aa: CASSLRQGNDGYTF
j_gene: TRBJ2-7; abundance: -; d_gene: -; v_gene: TRBV28; len: 14; CDR3nt: TGTGCCAGCAAACTTCCGGGGGCGGGCTACGAGCAGTACTTC; CDR3aa: CASKLPGAGYEQYF
j_gene: TRBJ2-5; abundance: once; d_gene: TRBD2; v_gene: TRBV19; len: 17; CDR3nt: TGTGCCAGTAGCGATCCTTTGGGACTAGCGGGGCAAGAGACCCAGTACTTC; CDR3aa: CASSDPLGLAGQETQYF
j_gene: TRBJ2-7; abundance: -; d_gene: -; v_gene: TRBV28; len: 15; CDR3nt: TGTGCCAGCAGTACCCTCTTGGGGGGACTTTACGAGCAGTACTTC; CDR3aa: CASSTLLGGLYEQYF
j_gene: TRBJ2-4; abundance: -; d_gene: -; v_gene: TRBV6-6; len: 15; CDR3nt: TGTGCCAGCAGCCCCCCGCCGCTAGCCAAAAACATTCAGTACTTC; CDR3aa: CASSPPPLAKNIQYF
j_gene: TRBJ2-3; abundance: once; d_gene: TRBD1; v_gene: TRBV7-8; len: 16; CDR3nt: TGTGCCAGCAGCTTGGGACAGGGGATTAGCACAGATACGCAGTATTTT; CDR3aa: CASSLGQGISTDTQYF
j_gene: TRBJ1-1; abundance: -; d_gene: -; v_gene: TRBV6-5; len: 14; CDR3nt: TGTGCCAGCAGTTACTCGAGTAGGGGGGGAATAGCTTTCTTT; CDR3aa: CASSYSSRGGIAFF
j_gene: TRBJ1-1; abundance: -; d_gene: -; v_gene: TRBV5-4; len: 15; CDR3nt: TGTGCCAGCAGCTTTCCGAAGGGTGATAACACTGAAGCTTTCTTT; CDR3aa: CASSFPKGDNTEAFF
j_gene: TRBJ2-1; abundance: many; d_gene: -; v_gene: TRBV7-2; len: 16; CDR3nt: TGTGCCAGCAGCTTAATGACAGGCCGCGGTTATGGTGAGCAGTTCTTC; CDR3aa: CASSLMTGRGYGEQFF
j_gene: TRBJ2-5; abundance: few; d_gene: TRBD2; v_gene: TRBV19; len: 16; CDR3nt: TGTGCCAGTAGCACAAGACTAGCGGGAGGCGTAGAGACCCAGTACTTC; CDR3aa: CASSTRLAGGVETQYF
j_gene: TRBJ1-3; abundance: -; d_gene: TRBD1; v_gene: TRBV4-1; len: 17; CDR3nt: TGCGCCAGCAGCCAAGTGGGACAGGGATCGGCTGGAAACACCATATATTTT; CDR3aa: CASSQVGQGSAGNTIYF
j_gene: TRBJ2-1; abundance: -; d_gene: -; v_gene: TRBV10-3; len: 14; CDR3nt: TGTGCCATCAGTGGAACTATTAGCGAGGCTGAGCAGTTCTTC; CDR3aa: CAISGTISEAEQFF
j_gene: TRBJ1-5; abundance: few; d_gene: -; v_gene: TRBV7-2; len: 15; CDR3nt: TGTGCCAGCAGCTTAGTCGGGGGATCTAATCAGCCCCAGCATTTT; CDR3aa: CASSLVGGSNQPQHF
j_gene: TRBJ1-2; abundance: -; d_gene: TRBD1; v_gene: TRBV7-6; len: 13; CDR3nt: TGTGCCAGCAGCTACAGACAGGGGGATGGCTACACCTTC; CDR3aa: CASSYRQGDGYTF
j_gene: TRBJ2-7; abundance: -; d_gene: -; v_gene: TRBV4-1; len: 15; CDR3nt: TGCGCCAGCAGCCAAGCCCCTAGCAGAGGTTACGAGCAGTACTTC; CDR3aa: CASSQAPSRGYEQYF
j_gene: TRBJ2-1; abundance: once; d_gene: TRBD2; v_gene: TRBV30; len: 13; CDR3nt: TGTGCCTGGCGCGGGAGGGCCCCCTTTGAGCAGTTCTTC; CDR3aa: CAWRGRAPFEQFF
j_gene: TRBJ2-1; abundance: few; d_gene: TRBD2; v_gene: TRBV7-6; len: 15; CDR3nt: TGTGCCAGCAGCTTAGCGGGAGGGTGGACCAATGAGCAGTTCTTC; CDR3aa: CASSLAGGWTNEQFF
j_gene: TRBJ2-3; abundance: -; d_gene: -; v_gene: TRBV5-1; len: 16; CDR3nt: TGCGCCAGCAGCTTGAGTGTAGGGGGTGGCAGCGGTACGCAGTATTTT; CDR3aa: CASSLSVGGGSGTQYF
j_gene: TRBJ1-1; abundance: few; d_gene: -; v_gene: TRBV5-1; len: 15; CDR3nt: TGCGCCAGCATCCCGCGTGTGGGGGCCGACACTGAAGCTTTCTTT; CDR3aa: CASIPRVGADTEAFF
j_gene: TRBJ2-2; abundance: -; d_gene: -; v_gene: TRBV27; len: 17; CDR3nt: TGTGCCAGCAGTCCTACCCCTCGCCAGCGGGACACCGGGGAGCTGTTTTTT; CDR3aa: CASSPTPRQRDTGELFF
j_gene: TRBJ1-1; abundance: few; d_gene: TRBD1; v_gene: TRBV6-5; len: 14; CDR3nt: TGTGCCAGCAGCTACAGGGGCGCGGACACTGAAGCTTTCTTT; CDR3aa: CASSYRGADTEAFF
j_gene: TRBJ1-1; abundance: -; d_gene: -; v_gene: TRBV7-8; len: 17; CDR3nt: TGTGCCAGCAGCCCACGTCGTAACAGGGTTTTGCGCACTGAAGCTTTCTTT; CDR3aa: CASSPRRNRVLRTEAFF
j_gene: TRBJ2-5; abundance: -; d_gene: TRBD1; v_gene: TRBV6-5; len: 14; CDR3nt: TGTGCCAGCAGTCCCCGGACAGGGGGGGAGACCCAGTACTTC; CDR3aa: CASSPRTGGETQYF
j_gene: TRBJ2-7; abundance: -; d_gene: TRBD2; v_gene: TRBV28; len: 18; CDR3nt: TGTGCCAGCAGTTATAGGATGGAGCTAGCGGGCAGATCCTACGAGCAGTACTTC; CDR3aa: CASSYRMELAGRSYEQYF
j_gene: TRBJ2-5; abundance: -; d_gene: -; v_gene: TRBV11-2; len: 15; CDR3nt: TGTGCCAGCAGCTTAGCTCCGCTTAGGGGGGAGACCCAGTACTTC; CDR3aa: CASSLAPLRGETQYF
j_gene: TRBJ2-2; abundance: -; d_gene: TRBD2; v_gene: TRBV28; len: 21; CDR3nt: TGTGCCAGCAGTTCACCCTCTGTCGGACTAGCGGGAGGAACGAACACCGGGGAGCTGTTTTTT; CDR3aa: CASSSPSVGLAGGTNTGELFF
j_gene: TRBJ1-5; abundance: few; d_gene: -; v_gene: TRBV2; len: 15; CDR3nt: TGTGCCAGCAGGGTTGGATGGGGGGACAATCAGCCCCAGCATTTT; CDR3aa: CASRVGWGDNQPQHF
j_gene: TRBJ2-1; abundance: -; d_gene: -; v_gene: TRBV10-2; len: 14; CDR3nt: TGCGCCAGCAGTGGAGCTTCGGCCTACAATGAGCAGTTCTTC; CDR3aa: CASSGASAYNEQFF
j_gene: TRBJ2-7; abundance: -; d_gene: -; v_gene: TRBV1; len: 12; CDR3nt: TGCACCAGCAGCCCACCCCCGACGGGGCAGTACTTC; CDR3aa: CTSSPPPTGQYF
j_gene: TRBJ2-1; abundance: -; d_gene: -; v_gene: TRBV5-1; len: 16; CDR3nt: TGCGCCAGCAGCTTGGCCGGGGACTCCCGGTACAATGAGCAGTTCTTC; CDR3aa: CASSLAGDSRYNEQFF
j_gene: TRBJ2-2; abundance: -; d_gene: TRBD2; v_gene: TRBV5-6; len: 16; CDR3nt: TGTGCCAGCAGCTTGTACCTAGCGGCCAACACCGGGGAGCTGTTTTTT; CDR3aa: CASSLYLAANTGELFF
j_gene: TRBJ2-7; abundance: once; d_gene: TRBD1; v_gene: TRBV27; len: 15; CDR3nt: TGTGCCAGCAGTGGCTCCGGGACAGGGCAGAACGAGCAGTACTTC; CDR3aa: CASSGSGTGQNEQYF
j_gene: TRBJ1-5; abundance: few; d_gene: -; v_gene: TRBV28; len: 15; CDR3nt: TGTGCCAGCAGTTGGATATCGAGGAGCAATCAGCCCCAGCATTTT; CDR3aa: CASSWISRSNQPQHF